Below, 5 T cell receptor beta chains from the same sample are listed, as sequenced in a study of blood T cell repertoires in COVID-19. The assay was immunoSEQ multiplex PCR, and TCRdb's table has in-frame clones only and misses some. The data contain about 220,000 clones, 82% of them singletons. The sequencing sample was made of PBMCs or T cells enriched from blood (not recorded which). These receptor sequences come from a man aged 40-49 years who had recovered from COVID-19.

This clone was picked up a small number of times. The J gene is TRBJ1-4, the V gene TRBV15, with 7 bases that match TRBD1. CDR3 length: 15 residues. The germline CDR1 and CDR2 sequences are LNHNV and YYDKDF (reference sequence). V trimming: 2 bases; J trimming: 3 bases; junction bases outside the gene matches: 3. CDR3 in amino acids: CATSRLQGSNEKLFF. The CDR3 DNA follows: TGTGCCACCAGCAGATTACAGGGGTCTAATGAAAAACTGTTTTTT.

The V and J genes are TRBV6-1 and TRBJ2-5; tentatively, D is TRBD2 (6 bases). Looked up from germline, CDR1 is MNHNS and CDR2 is SASEGT. Trimming cost V 1 base and J 1 base, with 13 bases left between them. The CDR3 extends over 16 amino acids. The CDR3 protein is CASSEEEGIGQETQYF. CDR3 DNA: TGTGCCAGCAGTGAAGAGGAGGGAATCGGCCAAGAGACCCAGTACTTC.

This clone was recorded only once. V and J are TRBV9 and TRBJ2-3; the match to TRBD2 covers 7 bases. The CDR3 is made up of 16 amino acids. CDR1 is SGDLS and CDR2 is YYNGEE in the germline V gene. Trimming cost V 1 base and J 5 bases; bases outside gene matches: 10. The CDR3 reads CASSVRGLGQGDTQYF. The CDR3 bases are TGTGCCAGCAGCGTACGTGGACTAGGGCAGGGAGATACGCAGTATTTT.

The chain employs TRBV27 and TRBJ1-4; 9 positions agree with TRBD1. This CDR3 is 15 amino acids long. Germline V gene data show CDR1 as MNHEY and CDR2 as SMNVEV (reference sequence). The V gene end was trimmed by 1 base and the J gene end by 7 bases; junction bases not matched to a gene: 4. The CDR3 sequence: CASSLFWTGVEKLFF. The CDR3 DNA reads TGTGCCAGCAGTTTATTTTGGACAGGGGTTGAAAAACTGTTTTTT.

The chain is built from TRBV9 and TRBJ1-2, with 7 bases aligning to TRBD1. There are 15 residues in the CDR3. V trimming: 4 bases; J trimming: 0 bases; junction bases outside the gene matches: 6. Germline CDR1 reads SGDLS; CDR2 reads YYNGEE. CDR3 nucleotides: TGTGCCAGCAGCTTCGGACAGGACCCTAACTATGGCTACACCTTC. This encodes CASSFGQDPNYGYTF.